This T cell receptor beta chain was sequenced in a study of human T cells and chemical hapten exposure (dated by TCRdb to the early 2020s). Background for the entire study: For sensitization, 2% DPC in acetone was applied to a roughly 2 cm by roughly 2 cm area of upper inner arm skin. Roughly 30 alopecia patients gave blood for TCR sequencing at one to four time points (pre-sensitization, 2, 6 and 24 weeks). Libraries were combined into a pool for sequencing, and differences in TCR yield between samples came mainly from small differences in library volumes within the pool. Most of the patients in the cohort were female, and the cohort covered alopecia areata with under or over 50% scalp involvement, alopecia totalis and alopecia universalis. Patch tests used Finn chambers with 0.01% DPC on the upper back, scored after 6 days by International Contact Dermatitis Research Group standards. Blood was sampled from patients pre-sensitization (week 0) and at 2, 6 and about 24 weeks after DPC sensitization. The study tracked peripheral blood TCR repertoire changes in vivo during primary and secondary sensitization to the hapten diphenylcyclopropenone (DPC) in alopecia patients. Weekly therapeutic DPC doses were additionally applied to the scalp of patients throughout the roughly 26-week study period.

The germline V gene supplies CDR1 SGDLS and CDR2 YYNGEE. The CDR3, cysteine through phenylalanine, is 14 amino acids long. CDR3 DNA is the only sequence kept; it has 42 bases, read in frame from the first base. V and J are truncated by 0 bases and 0 bases respectively, leaving an intervening sequence of 4 bases. Interpreted using the paper, the time point label stands for: patch test 3, about 24 weeks after DPC sensitization. The intended sense of this specimen's treatment or condition label: therapeutic diphenylcyclopropenone sensitization with weekly scalp DPC. At each patch-test visit, blood was drawn before the patch test was applied. Patients were eligible if aged 18 to 70, diagnosed with alopecia and judged suitable for DPC therapy, and pregnant patients were excluded. Unfractionated whole blood was collected in Tempus Blood RNA tubes, and total RNA was extracted from that blood. Beyond this particular receptor, the publication reports: No change with DPC sensitization was found in the number of TCRs above 1 in 1000 frequency, and no evidence of global repertoire structure alterations was found. Expanded TCRs formed significantly more large CDR3 similarity clusters than pre-sensitization or healthy control sets, consistent with antigen-driven responses. Repeated subsampling changed both the strength of the expansion versus patch-test correlation and the threshold at which the correlation became significant. All patients had alopecia, a presumed autoimmune disease, so their immune response might differ from that of healthy individuals. Patch test score was positively correlated with the number of PT1 expanded TCRs, with significance at thresholds 8, 16 and 32 but not at 4.

Library preparation used RACE. Sequenced using a NextSeq 500. During library preparation, unique molecular identifiers were attached to individual cDNA molecules so that TCRs could be counted in a quantitative, reproducible way. For every blood RNA sample, sequencing covered both the TCR alpha and TCR beta chains. Per the authors' processing: Samples had a median of about 96,000 TCRs, with a range from about 20,000 to 690,600. V, J and CDR3 annotation of the TCR reads was performed with the Decombinator software suite. For PS versus PT1 abundance plots, all samples were subsampled to the same number of TCRs (28,000). TCRs were defined as expanded if absent before sensitization and observed at least eight times at the 2-week time point. TCRdb passed the public sequencing reads through fastp at Q25 and MiXCR, retaining productive beta sequences. Each CDR3 protein appears once, grouped with its most common genes and DNA. The V and J calls shown here were made by TCRdb, not taken from the authors' results. The sample includes 55,000 to 80,000 distinct CDR3 sequences, with roughly 11% observed a single time. In total, the top ten clones hold about 2.3% of the sample.

This clonotype was detected only a few times. Its specific antigen is unknown. No per-base quality is available; no much larger clone lies one base away. The rearrangement combines TRBV9 with TRBJ1-3; no D segment can be confidently identified. This TCR came from a woman aged 25 to 39 with alopecia areata. Some clones in this sample may be carry-over from other donors' samples. The material was whole blood, obtained in connection with sensitization to the hapten diphenylcyclopropenone (DPC). The DNA sequence is as follows: TGTGCCAGCAGCGTAGAAAACTCTGGAAACACCATATATTTT. Its coded protein is CASSVENSGNTIYF.